A selection of T cell receptor beta chains follows, all from one sample in a study of T cells in Graves' hyperthyroidism and ophthalmopathy. TCRdb recomputed calls from the multiplex PCR reads with MiXCR, one row per CDR3 protein. In the table there are about 380,000 distinct CDR3 sequences, about 14% of which are singletons. The sequenced material came from blood. All receptors come from a man younger than 40 with Graves' hyperthyroidism that later progressed to Graves' ophthalmopathy. CDR3s include the opening cysteine and the closing phenylalanine or tryptophan. A D gene is named only where the DNA matches it firmly. The size field is filled for only some rows; it gives once, few, many or a size class.

V: TRBV6-5; J: TRBJ2-5; size: few; D: .; CDR3: CASSYGTPRAFETQYF; DNA: TGTGCCAGCAGTTACGGCACCCCCCGCGCCTTCGAGACCCAGTACTTC
V: TRBV6-1; J: TRBJ2-1; size: few; D: .; CDR3: CASSQEGGAGEQFF; DNA: TGTGCCAGCAGCCAAGAGGGGGGGGCTGGTGAGCAGTTCTTC
V: TRBV2; J: TRBJ1-1; size: many; D: .; CDR3: CASRVGGGAAWGTEAFF; DNA: TGTGCCAGCAGAGTCGGGGGAGGGGCCGCTTGGGGCACTGAAGCTTTCTTT
V: TRBV9; J: TRBJ2-7; size: many; D: .; CDR3: CASSPTVVSYEQYF; DNA: TGTGCCAGCAGCCCTACCGTGGTTTCCTACGAGCAGTACTTC
V: TRBV11-2; J: TRBJ1-3; size: .; D: .; CDR3: CASSRRGAGNTIYF; DNA: TGTGCCAGCAGCCGTAGGGGGGCTGGAAACACCATATATTTT
V: TRBV27; J: TRBJ2-3; size: many; D: TRBD2; CDR3: CASSLTAGGTSTDTQYF; DNA: TGTGCCAGCAGTTTAACAGCGGGGGGAACCTCCACAGATACGCAGTATTTT
V: TRBV28; J: TRBJ2-2; size: many; D: TRBD1; CDR3: CASSPRGRGTGELFF; DNA: TGTGCCAGCAGTCCCAGGGGGCGAGGCACCGGGGAGCTGTTTTTT
V: TRBV20-1; J: TRBJ2-1; size: few; D: .; CDR3: CSARPLGRGNEQFF; DNA: TGCAGTGCTAGACCCCTCGGCAGGGGCAATGAGCAGTTCTTC
V: TRBV12-3/TRBV12-4; J: TRBJ2-1; size: .; D: .; CDR3: CASSLIRRGAFF; DNA: TGTGCCAGCAGTTTAATAAGGAGGGGTGCGTTCTTC
V: TRBV18; J: TRBJ1-4; size: many; D: TRBD1; CDR3: CASSLTGGGEKLFF; DNA: TGTGCCAGCTCACTCACAGGGGGTGGCGAAAAACTGTTTTTT
V: TRBV13; J: TRBJ2-1; size: .; D: TRBD2; CDR3: CASSLELAGVQQFF; DNA: TGTGCCAGCAGCTTGGAACTAGCGGGGGTCCAGCAGTTCTTC
V: TRBV6-1; J: TRBJ2-7; size: .; D: TRBD2; CDR3: CASAPGLAYEQYF; DNA: TGTGCCAGCGCCCCAGGACTAGCCTACGAGCAGTACTTC
V: TRBV4-2; J: TRBJ2-1; size: once; D: TRBD1; CDR3: CASSQEGGSSYNEQFF; DNA: TGTGCCAGCAGCCAAGAAGGGGGCAGCTCCTACAATGAGCAGTTCTTC
V: TRBV20-1; J: TRBJ2-3; size: .; D: TRBD2; CDR3: CSAMGSGGAADTQYF; DNA: TGCAGTGCTATGGGGAGCGGGGGGGCAGCAGATACGCAGTATTTT
V: TRBV2; J: TRBJ1-4; size: many; D: .; CDR3: CASSTTSGFSAGRDPTNEKLFF; DNA: TGTGCCAGCAGTACCACCTCGGGATTTTCAGCGGGCAGGGATCCAACTAATGAAAAACTGTTTTTT
V: TRBV7-8; J: TRBJ1-5; size: many; D: .; CDR3: CASSLDKHQPQHF; DNA: TGTGCCAGCAGCCTTGACAAACATCAGCCCCAGCATTTT